This T cell receptor beta chain was obtained from a study of Ad26.COV2.S vaccination and SARS-CoV-2 variants. Points from the study as a whole: Non-spike TCR breadth did not differ much between vaccine and placebo recipients. Possible underestimation of total T cell responses by the TCR breadth and depth analyses was noted. Responses of spike-specific T cells (both CD8+ and CD4+) reportedly showed substantial breadth after vaccination.

Notes on this clone: The target antigen is unknown.

The method was immunoSEQ multiplex PCR; TCRdb's version includes in-frame clones alone and lacks a portion of them. The table records some 340,000 clones, around four fifths of them present only once. Indicated treatment: 15 to 20 received Ad26.COV2.S at low or high dose, single or two shots; a few received placebo; per-sample allocation not given. Samples came from day 63 after the first vaccine or placebo injection. Boston supplied an adult donor aged 18-55 years. In germline, CDR1 is SGHNT, CDR2 YYREEE (reference sequence). Trimming removed 4 bases from V and 0 bases from J; junction bases left unmatched: 8. This CDR3 contains 16 residues.

This rearrangement joins TRBV5-4 to TRBJ1-2, with 8 bases identical to TRBD1. The specimen comprised peripheral blood, sampled in a trial of Ad26.COV2.S vaccine versus placebo. This receptor was identified in a person aged 18-60 years who received the Ad26.COV2.S COVID-19 vaccine or a placebo. The CDR3, as DNA: TGTGCCAGCAGCCGGGGGGGGACAGGAGCTAACTATGGCTACACCTTC. Its translation: CASSRGGTGANYGYTF.